The 28 T cell receptor beta chains reported below all come from one sample, sequenced in a study of T cells in localized non-small cell lung cancer (dated by TCRdb to the early 2020s). Libraries were built with the immunoSEQ multiplex PCR assay. Imported from immuneACCESS, the table was reduced by TCRdb to in-frame sequences with V and J called. These copies leave out some clones; in studies compared against another copy, an unresolved V gene accounts for under half, and the cause of the remainder is not known. This sample has some 19,000 clones in its table, and 75% to 95% of those were observed once. The ten largest account for less than 4.5% of the sample. The sequenced sample was peripheral blood, obtained before any cancer treatment. These receptors all stem from a male donor at least 60 years old with stage I squamous cell lung carcinoma.

The table lists this clone with a count of one. The CDR3 coding sequence is TGTGCCTGGAGTATCAAGACAGCGGGGATTACAGATACGCAGTATTTT. Translating gives CAWSIKTAGITDTQYF. The chain carries TRBV30 and TRBJ2-3; 7 bases agree with TRBD2. There are 16 residues in the CDR3. Germline V gene lookup returns CDR1 GTSNPN and CDR2 SVGIG (reference sequence). The V gene end was trimmed by 2 bases and the J gene end by 3 bases; junction bases not matched to a gene: 11.

The CDR3 DNA reads as TGTGCCAGCAGCTTACAAGGGTGGACTAGCGGGAAATCCTACAATGAGCAGTTCTTC. Translation: CASSLQGWTSGKSYNEQFF. The chain joins TRBV7-2 to TRBJ2-1; 12 bases map to TRBD2. The V segment lost 2 bases and the J segment 1 base; nucleotides outside the gene matches: 9. The CDR3 contains 19 residues. In germline, CDR1 is SGHTA, CDR2 FQGNSA.

CDR3 region: CSAAGSYGYTF. CDR3 DNA sequence: TGCAGTGCTGCAGGGTCGTATGGCTACACCTTC. The chain links TRBV20-1 to TRBJ1-2, with D maybe TRBD1 (5 bases). This CDR3 contains 11 residues. Germline V gene lookup returns CDR1 DFQATT and CDR2 SNEGSKA (reference sequence). V lost 5 bases to trimming and J lost 5 bases, with 9 bases between them.

The chain uses TRBV19 and TRBJ2-7; TRBD1 matches at 8 bases. Trimming removed 4 bases from V and 6 bases from J; junction bases left unmatched: 11. The CDR3 contains 15 residues. Germline-derived CDR1 and CDR2 are LNHDA and SQIVND (reference sequence). CDR3 in DNA: TGTGCCAGTAGTAAGGAGAACAGGGGGACCTCCGAGCAGTACTTC. Protein product: CASSKENRGTSEQYF.

The chain combines TRBV18 with TRBJ1-3; no firm D call. The ends were cut back, 2 bases at V and 0 bases at J, with 8 bases in the middle. CDR3 length: 15 residues. CDR1 and CDR2 from the germline V gene are KGHSH and LQKENI. The chain's CDR3 is CASSPGETSGNTIYF. DNA of the CDR3: TGTGCCAGCTCACCAGGGGAAACCTCTGGAAACACCATATATTTT.

The chain links TRBV6-5 to TRBJ1-1, with D perhaps TRBD1 (5 bases). The CDR3 has 16 residues. Germline V gives CDR1 MNHEY, CDR2 SVGAGI. Trimming left V 2 bases short and J 5 bases short, with 18 bases between. CDR3 nucleotides: TGTGCCAGCAGTTACCCTTTATCCGGGGGGTTAACTGAAGCTTTCTTT. It encodes CASSYPLSGGLTEAFF.

This chain uses TRBV28 with TRBJ2-3; D gene uncertain. The germline CDR1 and CDR2 sequences are MDHEN and SYDVKM. V gave up 5 bases and J gave up 6 bases, with 15 bases separating them. The CDR3 length is 14 residues. The CDR3 DNA reads as TGTGCCAGCAGTGCCCGCAGTCCGGTGGATACGCAGTATTTT. Protein: CASSARSPVDTQYF.

The chain is built from TRBV6-4 and TRBJ2-1; TRBD2 agrees at 13 bases. The V segment lost 5 bases and the J segment 7 bases; nucleotides outside the gene matches: 8. Germline V gene sequence: CDR1 MRHNA, CDR2 SNTAGT. This CDR3 is built from 16 residues. Here the CDR3 DNA reads TGTGCCAGCAGTTCTACTAGCGGGAGGGCCGTAAATGAGCAGTTCTTC. It encodes CASSSTSGRAVNEQFF.

The gene calls are TRBV30 and TRBJ1-2; D might be TRBD1 (5 bases). CDR1 GTSNPN and CDR2 SVGIG come from the germline V gene (reference sequence). V gave up 1 base and J gave up 8 bases, with 8 bases separating them. This CDR3 spans 11 amino acids. The CDR3 protein is CAWSDGGGYTF. DNA of the CDR3: TGTGCCTGGAGTGACGGGGGGGGCTACACCTTC.

V and J are TRBV7-5 and TRBJ2-1. TRBV7-5 corresponds to a pseudogene. CDR3 length: 11 amino acids. The DNA for the CDR3 is TGTGCCAGAAGCTTAGGGCCCCGGTCGTTCTTC. Translation gives CARSLGPRSFF.

This clone has just one count. The rearrangement joins TRBV30 to TRBJ2-7; D is unclear. With 3 bases removed from V and 0 bases from J, the gap between germline ends came to 15 bases. Per the germline V gene, CDR1 is GTSNPN and CDR2 is SVGIG (reference sequence). CDR3 length: 15 amino acids. CDR3 in amino acids: CAWSAGVLSSYEQYF. The CDR3, as DNA: TGTGCCTGGAGCGCAGGTGTCTTAAGCTCCTACGAGCAGTACTTC. Full variable domain (missing parts from reference TRBV30 and TRBJ2-7): SQTIHQWPATLVQPVGSPLSLECTVEGTSNPNLYWYRQAAGRGLQLLFYSVGIGQISSEVPQNLSASRPQDRQFILSSKKLLLSDSGFYLCAWSAGVLSSYEQYFGPGTRLTVT.

The chain employs TRBV27 and TRBJ2-1, with 11 bases aligning to TRBD2. Germline CDR1 reads MNHEY; CDR2 reads SMNVEV (reference sequence). The CDR3 runs 15 residues. After removal of 5 bases from V and 5 bases from J, the junction contained 5 bases not matched to a gene. The CDR3 region has the DNA TGTGCCAGCAGTATAGGGACTAGCGGAGACAATGAGCAGTTCTTC. This sequence encodes CASSIGTSGDNEQFF.

The chain couples TRBV7-9 to TRBJ1-4, with no clear D. Germline V gene sequence: CDR1 SEHNR, CDR2 FQNEAQ (reference sequence). The CDR3 sequence is 14 residues long. The V end lost 7 bases, the J end lost 4 bases, and 13 bases lay between the germline ends. The CDR3 reads CASILDGNNEKLFF. In nucleotides, the CDR3 is TGTGCCAGCATTCTTGACGGGAATAATGAAAAACTGTTTTTT.

This chain uses TRBV19 with TRBJ2-7; 7 positions match TRBD1. The CDR3 totals 15 residues. Germline trimming cut 3 bases from V and 3 bases from J; bases unmatched to any gene: 8. CDR1 is LNHDA, CDR2 SQIVND, per germline (reference sequence). The DNA of the CDR3 is TGTGCCAGTAGTATTGCAGGGGGTTCTCTCTACGAGCAGTACTTC. The encoded protein is CASSIAGGSLYEQYF.

This clone was seen just once. This chain uses TRBV5-8 with TRBJ1-5, with a tentative D call TRBD1 (5 bases). The CDR3 has 14 residues. Trimming cost V 4 bases and J 5 bases, with 13 bases left between them. Germline lookup yields CDR1 SGHTS and CDR2 YDEGEE. CDR3 in DNA: TGTGCCAGCAGCCTCGGGTGGGGGGATCAGCCCCAGCATTTT. Its translation is CASSLGWGDQPQHF.

This clone has just a few counts. The V call is TRBV27, the J call TRBJ2-3; D call uncertain. From germline, CDR1 is MNHEY and CDR2 SMNVEV (reference sequence). The V and J ends lost 8 bases and 8 bases respectively, with 8 bases between them. The CDR3 length is 10 residues. CDR3 sequence: CASGAGTQYF. CDR3 nucleotides: TGTGCCAGCGGAGCCGGTACGCAGTATTTT.

In this sample, this clone turned up once. The chain links TRBV4-3 to TRBJ2-5; D is possibly TRBD1 (5 bases). This CDR3 region has 15 residues. V dropped 4 bases and J dropped 1 base, with 13 bases sitting between them. The germline gives CDR1 LGHNA, CDR2 YSLEER. The CDR3 sequence: CASSRILGAQETQYF. Written as DNA, the CDR3 is TGCGCCAGCAGCCGAATCCTTGGGGCCCAAGAGACCCAGTACTTC.

This clone was counted a single time. The V and J genes are TRBV19 and TRBJ2-1; 10 bases match TRBD1. This CDR3 region has 16 residues. CDR1 and CDR2 (germline): LNHDA, SQIVND (reference sequence). V lost 5 bases to trimming and J lost 4 bases; unmatched junction nucleotides: 8. DNA for the CDR3: TGTGCCAGTAGTCCCCGACCGGGACAGGGGTACAATGAGCAGTTCTTC. This encodes CASSPRPGQGYNEQFF. Complete variable domain (other parts from reference TRBV19 and TRBJ2-1): DGGITQSPKYLFRKEGQNVTLSCEQNLNHDAMYWYRQDPGQGLRLIYYSQIVNDFQKGDIAEGYSVSREKKESFPLTVTSAQKNPTAFYLCASSPRPGQGYNEQFFGPGTRLTVL.

The V gene is TRBV7-2, the J gene TRBJ2-7; D is perhaps TRBD1 (5 bases). With 0 bases removed from V and 2 bases from J, the gap between germline ends came to 11 bases. The CDR3 spans 15 residues. The germline V gene has CDR1 SGHTA and CDR2 FQGNSA. As DNA, the CDR3 is TGTGCCAGCAGCTTAGCGTTACAGGCCACCTACGAGCAGTACTTC. Translation: CASSLALQATYEQYF.

The chain combines TRBV28 with TRBJ1-4; 7 bases are shared with TRBD1. The CDR3 sequence is 15 residues long. Germline V gene sequence: CDR1 MDHEN, CDR2 SYDVKM. V shed 2 bases and J 1 base; nucleotides not matched to a gene: 1. The CDR3 coding sequence is TGTGCCAGCAGTTTAAGGGGGCGAACTAATGAAAAACTGTTTTTT. This codes for CASSLRGRTNEKLFF.

Points on this clone: Germline is not matched at one junction end, which may reflect a read error. This sample also contains other DNA sequences that code for the same CDR3. The genes are TRBV30 and TRBJ2-3, with D possibly being TRBD1 (6 bases). The length of the CDR3 is 13 residues. From germline, CDR1 is GTSNPN and CDR2 SVGIG (reference sequence). Here the CDR3 reads CAWRYWTDYTQYF. The CDR3, as DNA: TGTGCCTGGAGATATTGGACAGATTATACGCAATATTTT.

The chain is built from TRBV6-1 and TRBJ2-2; TRBD1 matches at 10 bases. The germline V gene encodes CDR1 MNHNS and CDR2 SASEGT. CDR3 length: 16 amino acids. V shed 1 base and J 5 bases; nucleotides not matched to a gene: 4. CDR3 region: CASSEVGTGATGELFF. CDR3 in DNA: TGTGCCAGCAGTGAAGTTGGGACAGGGGCGACCGGGGAGCTGTTTTTT.

This clone was observed a single time. V usage is TRBV6-6 and J usage is TRBJ1-1, with TRBD1 identical over 10 bases. V lost 9 bases and J lost 3; bases outside the gene matches: 4. Germline values: CDR1 MNHNY, CDR2 SVGAGI (reference sequence). The CDR3 sequence is 13 residues long. The CDR3 DNA is TGTGCCAGTGGGGGACAGGGGTACACTGAAGCTTTCTTT. Protein: CASGGQGYTEAFF.

The rearrangement joins TRBV7-2 to TRBJ2-6; D might be TRBD2 (6 bases). V was shortened by 2 bases and J by 2 bases, with 10 bases between the two germline ends. This CDR3 region has 16 residues. In germline, CDR1 is SGHTA, CDR2 FQGNSA. Written as DNA, the CDR3 is TGTGCCAGCAGCTTAACGGGAGCGCCTGGGGCCAACGTCCTGACTTTC. This sequence encodes CASSLTGAPGANVLTF. Supplemented by reference TRBV7-2 and TRBJ2-6, the full variable domain reads GAGVSQSPSNKVTEKGKDVELRCDPISGHTALYWYRQSLGQGLEFLIYFQGNSAPDKSGLPSDRFSAERTGGSVSTLTIQRTQQEDSAVYLCASSLTGAPGANVLTFGAGSRLTVL.

The chain employs TRBV9 and TRBJ2-1; tentatively, D is TRBD2 (6 bases). The CDR3 extends over 14 amino acids. Between the trimmed V and J ends, which lost 8 bases and 1 base, there was a span of 13 bases. CDR1 and CDR2 (germline): SGDLS, YYNGEE. This chain's CDR3 is CARGGESSYNEQFF. The CDR3, as DNA: TGTGCCAGAGGAGGGGAGTCATCCTACAATGAGCAGTTCTTC.

The chain carries TRBV10-3 and TRBJ2-5; 7 nucleotides agree with TRBD1. V shed 2 bases and J 2 bases; nucleotides not matched to a gene: 5. The CDR3 has 15 residues. Germline CDR1 is ENHRY and CDR2 is SYGVKD. The DNA of the CDR3 is TGTGCCATCAGTGAGAGAGGGGGCCAGCAAGAGACCCAGTACTTC. The encoded protein is CAISERGGQQETQYF.

The rearrangement links TRBV4-1 to TRBJ2-1; 10 bases are a match to TRBD2. V lost 0 bases and J lost 5; bases outside the gene matches: 7. CDR1 is MGHRA, CDR2 YSYEKL, per germline. The CDR3 contains 17 residues. This CDR3 is CASSQDRGTSENNEQFF. The CDR3 DNA follows: TGCGCCAGCAGCCAAGATAGGGGGACTAGCGAGAACAATGAGCAGTTCTTC.

This clone was counted once. V and J are TRBV6-1 and TRBJ1-2; D unresolved. Germline values: CDR1 MNHNS, CDR2 SASEGT. The CDR3 is made up of 15 amino acids. The V and J ends lost 2 bases and 2 bases respectively, with 12 bases between them. CDR3 protein: CASSETPGDNYGYTF. CDR3 nucleotides: TGTGCCAGCAGTGAAACGCCCGGAGACAACTATGGCTACACCTTC.